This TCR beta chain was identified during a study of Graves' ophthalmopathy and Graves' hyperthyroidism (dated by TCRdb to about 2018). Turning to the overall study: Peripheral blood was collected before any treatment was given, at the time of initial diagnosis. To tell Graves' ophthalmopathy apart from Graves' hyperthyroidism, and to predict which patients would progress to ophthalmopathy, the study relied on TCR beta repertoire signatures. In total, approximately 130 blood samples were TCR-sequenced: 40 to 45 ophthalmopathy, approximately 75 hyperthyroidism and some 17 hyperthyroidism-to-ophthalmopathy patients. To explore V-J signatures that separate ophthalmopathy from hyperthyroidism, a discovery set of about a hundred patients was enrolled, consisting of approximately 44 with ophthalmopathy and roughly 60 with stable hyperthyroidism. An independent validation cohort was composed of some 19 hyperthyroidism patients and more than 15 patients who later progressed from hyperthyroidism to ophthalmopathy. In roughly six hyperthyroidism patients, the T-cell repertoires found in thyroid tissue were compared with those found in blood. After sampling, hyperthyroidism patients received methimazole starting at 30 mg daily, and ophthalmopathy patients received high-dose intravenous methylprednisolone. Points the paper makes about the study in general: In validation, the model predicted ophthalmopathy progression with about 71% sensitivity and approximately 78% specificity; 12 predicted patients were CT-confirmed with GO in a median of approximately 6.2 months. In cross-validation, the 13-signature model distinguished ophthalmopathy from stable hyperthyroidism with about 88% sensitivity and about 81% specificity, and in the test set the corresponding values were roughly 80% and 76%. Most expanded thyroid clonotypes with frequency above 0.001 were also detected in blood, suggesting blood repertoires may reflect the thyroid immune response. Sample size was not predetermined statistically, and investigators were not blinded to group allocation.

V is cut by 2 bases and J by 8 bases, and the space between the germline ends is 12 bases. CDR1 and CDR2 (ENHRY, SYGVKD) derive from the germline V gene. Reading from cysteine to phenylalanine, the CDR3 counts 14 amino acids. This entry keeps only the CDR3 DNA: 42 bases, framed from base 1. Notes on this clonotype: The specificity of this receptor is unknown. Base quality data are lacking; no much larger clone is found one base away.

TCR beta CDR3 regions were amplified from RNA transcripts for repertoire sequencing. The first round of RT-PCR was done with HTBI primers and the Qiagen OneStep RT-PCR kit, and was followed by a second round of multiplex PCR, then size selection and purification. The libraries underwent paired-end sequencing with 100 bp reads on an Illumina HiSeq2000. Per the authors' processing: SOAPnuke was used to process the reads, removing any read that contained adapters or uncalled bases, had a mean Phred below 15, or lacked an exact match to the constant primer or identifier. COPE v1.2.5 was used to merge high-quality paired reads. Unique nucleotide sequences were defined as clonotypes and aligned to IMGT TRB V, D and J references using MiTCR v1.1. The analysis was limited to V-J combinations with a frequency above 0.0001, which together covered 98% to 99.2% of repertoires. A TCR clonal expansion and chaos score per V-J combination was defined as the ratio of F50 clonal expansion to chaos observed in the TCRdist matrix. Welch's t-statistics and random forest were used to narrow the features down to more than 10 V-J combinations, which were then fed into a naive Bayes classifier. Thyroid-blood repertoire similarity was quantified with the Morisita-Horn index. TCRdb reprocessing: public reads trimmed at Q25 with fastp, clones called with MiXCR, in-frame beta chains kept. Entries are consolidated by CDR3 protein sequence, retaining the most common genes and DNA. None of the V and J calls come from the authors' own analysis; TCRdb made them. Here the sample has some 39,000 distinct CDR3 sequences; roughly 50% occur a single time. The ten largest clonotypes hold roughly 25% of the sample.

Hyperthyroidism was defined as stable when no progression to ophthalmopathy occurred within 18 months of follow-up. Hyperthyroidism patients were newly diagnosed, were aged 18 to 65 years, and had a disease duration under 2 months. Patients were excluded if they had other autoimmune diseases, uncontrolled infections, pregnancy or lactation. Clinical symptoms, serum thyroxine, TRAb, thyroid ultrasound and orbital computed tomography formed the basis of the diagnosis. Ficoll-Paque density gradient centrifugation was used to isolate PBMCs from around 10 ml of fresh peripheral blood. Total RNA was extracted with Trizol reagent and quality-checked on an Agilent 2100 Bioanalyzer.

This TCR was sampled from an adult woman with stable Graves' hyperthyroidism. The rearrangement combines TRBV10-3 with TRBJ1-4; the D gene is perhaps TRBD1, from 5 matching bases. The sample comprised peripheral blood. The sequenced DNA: TGTGCCATCAGTGAGCCCGGGGGTAGGGAAAAACTGTTTTTT. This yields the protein CAISEPGGREKLFF.